The 17 T cell receptor beta chains given below trace back to one sample, sequenced in a study of blood T cell repertoires in COVID-19. TCRdb's copy holds only in-frame clones and misses some; the assay was immunoSEQ multiplex PCR. Of about 94,000 clones listed, about 74% are singletons. Sequenced input: peripheral blood. All receptors come from a human donor in a cohort sampled during active COVID-19.

CDR3 nucleotide sequence: TGTGCCTGGAGTGATCCGGGAGCTACAGATACGCAGTATTTT. Encoded protein: CAWSDPGATDTQYF. The chain uses TRBV30 and TRBJ2-3; D possibly corresponds to TRBD2 (6 bases). Trimming shortened V by 1 base and J by 3 bases, and 11 bases separated the two germline ends. Germline V lookup: CDR1 GTSNPN, CDR2 SVGIG (reference sequence). This CDR3 contains 14 residues.

This chain joins TRBV6-6 and TRBJ1-2; TRBD1 aligns across 7 bases. V trimming: 0 bases; J trimming: 5 bases; junction bases outside the gene matches: 3. The V gene's germline CDR1 is MNHNY and CDR2 SVGAGI (reference sequence). The CDR3 loop spans 14 amino acids. The CDR3 DNA reads as TGTGCCAGCAGTTACTCCGGGGACAGTTATGGCTACACCTTC. It yields the protein CASSYSGDSYGYTF.

The V and J genes are TRBV19 and TRBJ2-5, with 12 bases lining up with TRBD1. Germline V gene data show CDR1 as LNHDA and CDR2 as SQIVND (reference sequence). J lost 4 bases, V lost 10 bases, and 4 bases had no gene match. CDR3 size: 13 residues. This CDR3 reads CATGTGGSETQYF. In DNA, the CDR3 is TGTGCCACTGGGACAGGGGGCTCAGAGACCCAGTACTTC.

V and J are TRBV30 and TRBJ1-1; D ambiguous. The CDR3 extends over 14 amino acids. The V gene's germline CDR1 is GTSNPN and CDR2 SVGIG (reference sequence). Trimming stripped 4 bases from V and 5 bases from J, with 17 bases between. CDR3 coding DNA: TGTGCCTGGATCCCCTCGGGGAGGAGGACTGAAGCTTTCTTT. This sequence encodes CAWIPSGRRTEAFF.

The chain carries TRBV19 and TRBJ2-2; 10 bases are a match to TRBD2. V shed 5 bases, J shed 1 base, and the junction held 10 bases outside the gene matches. The germline CDR1 and CDR2 sequences are LNHDA and SQIVND (reference sequence). The CDR3 is made up of 18 amino acids. The CDR3 here is CASSWRPGTSVNTGELFF. Written as DNA, the CDR3 is TGTGCCAGTAGTTGGCGCCCCGGGACTAGCGTGAACACCGGGGAGCTGTTTTTT.

The chain has TRBV28 and TRBJ2-7, with D maybe TRBD2 (6 bases). CDR1 and CDR2 (germline): MDHEN, SYDVKM. There are 14 residues in the CDR3. Trimming took off 2 bases at V and 4 bases at J, with 12 bases between the two ends. As DNA, the CDR3 is TGTGCCAGCAGTTTACCGTCGCGGGGTTACGAGCAGTACTTC. Protein product: CASSLPSRGYEQYF.

The rearrangement links TRBV7-3 to TRBJ1-1; unclear D gene. CDR1 is SGHTA, CDR2 FQGTGA, per germline. V was clipped by 1 base and J by 1 base, with 4 bases between them. The length of the CDR3 is 13 residues. CDR3 sequence: CASSLNRNTEAFF. The CDR3 DNA sequence: TGTGCCAGCAGCTTAAATCGGAACACTGAAGCTTTCTTT.

This clone showed up just a few times. The chain joins TRBV19 to TRBJ1-2; D remains unclear. The CDR3 is 13 residues long. The germline V and J ends were trimmed by 3 bases and 3 bases, with 8 bases remaining between them. From germline, CDR1 is LNHDA and CDR2 SQIVND (reference sequence). The CDR3 region is CASSIWPHYGYTF. The CDR3 bases are TGTGCCAGTAGTATTTGGCCCCACTATGGCTACACCTTC. Drawing the rest from reference TRBV19 and TRBJ1-2, the complete variable domain is DGGITQSPKYLFRKEGQNVTLSCEQNLNHDAMYWYRQDPGQGLRLIYYSQIVNDFQKGDIAEGYSVSREKKESFPLTVTSAQKNPTAFYLCASSIWPHYGYTFGSGTRLTVV.

The rearrangement joins TRBV5-6 to TRBJ2-7; TRBD2 is a possible D gene (5 bases). Germline V lookup: CDR1 SGHDT, CDR2 YYEEEE. V was cut by 0 bases and J by 0 bases, with 16 bases left in between. This CDR3 has 17 residues. As DNA, the CDR3 is TGTGCCAGCAGCTTGGGTAGGACTTCTAGAAGCTCCTACGAGCAGTACTTC. Translating gives CASSLGRTSRSSYEQYF.

The chain couples TRBV7-6 to TRBJ1-1, with 7 positions matching TRBD1. Per germline, CDR1 SGHVS and CDR2 FNYEAQ. V was pared by 8 bases and J by 4 bases, with 7 bases of the junction left unmatched. The length of the CDR3 is 13 residues. The CDR3 nucleotides read TGTGCCAGCTCTAGGGGGCGGACCACTGAAGCTTTCTTT. It translates to CASSRGRTTEAFF.

The chain uses TRBV6-5 and TRBJ1-2, with 7 bases aligning to TRBD1. With V trimmed by 5 bases and J by 8 bases, 8 bases remained unmatched. From germline, CDR1 is MNHEY and CDR2 SVGAGI. The CDR3 has 13 amino acids. CDR3 protein: CASSPRTGGGYTF. CDR3 DNA sequence: TGTGCCAGCAGTCCTCGGACAGGCGGCGGCTACACCTTC.

J is TRBJ2-1 and V is TRBV28; 9 bases are a match to TRBD2. V dropped 9 bases and J dropped 4; count of bases not matched to a gene: 10. This CDR3 contains 15 residues. The germline V gene has CDR1 MDHEN and CDR2 SYDVKM. Here the CDR3 DNA reads TGTGCCAGTAGAACCGGGACTAGCCTATACAATGAGCAGTTCTTC. Amino acids: CASRTGTSLYNEQFF.

The chain links TRBV6-2 or TRBV6-3 to TRBJ1-2; 7 bases align to TRBD1. This CDR3 region has 16 residues. Germline CDR1 reads MNHEY; CDR2 reads SVGEGT. J gave up 3 bases and V 5 bases, and 12 bases lay outside the gene matches. CDR3 amino acids: CASSETGIGRHYGYTF. CDR3 coding DNA: TGTGCCAGCAGTGAGACAGGGATTGGACGGCACTATGGCTACACCTTC.

The chain has TRBV11-3 and TRBJ2-3, with 9 bases lining up with TRBD2. After removal of 5 bases from V and 3 bases from J, the junction contained 6 bases not matched to a gene. Germline CDR1 is SGHNT and CDR2 is YENEEA. CDR3 length: 15 residues. CDR3 residues: CASSPGGLATDTQYF. The CDR3 DNA sequence: TGTGCCAGCAGCCCGGGGGGACTAGCAACAGATACGCAGTATTTT. The variable domain in full, completed from reference TRBV11-3 and TRBJ2-3, reads EAGVVQSPRYKIIEKKQPVAFWCNPISGHNTLYWYLQNLGQGPELLIRYENEEAVDDSQLPKDRFSAERLKGVDSTLKIQPAELGDSAVYLCASSPGGLATDTQYFGPGTRLTVL.

V usage is TRBV28 and J usage is TRBJ2-7, with D tentatively TRBD2 (5 bases). The V and J ends lost 8 bases and 9 bases respectively, with 29 bases between them. The V gene's germline CDR1 is MDHEN and CDR2 SYDVKM. The CDR3 sequence is 16 residues long. As DNA, the CDR3 is TGTGCCAGCCCTCCTCATTCTGACTTCACGGGGAAGGGGCAGTACTTC. Amino acid sequence: CASPPHSDFTGKGQYF. The whole variable domain, filled in from reference TRBV28 and TRBJ2-7, reads DVKVTQSSRYLVKRTGEKVFLECVQDMDHENMFWYRQDPGLGLRLIYFSYDVKMKEKGDIPEGYSVSREKKERFSLILESASTNQTSMYLCASPPHSDFTGKGQYFGPGTRLTVT.

The rearrangement links TRBV19 to TRBJ1-4, with 7 bases aligning to TRBD1. The germline CDR1 and CDR2 sequences are LNHDA and SQIVND (reference sequence). V was pared by 9 bases and J by 4 bases, with 8 bases of the junction left unmatched. The CDR3 is made up of 14 amino acids. The CDR3 sequence: CASTPGQNNEKLFF. The DNA for the CDR3 is TGTGCCAGCACCCCGGGACAGAATAATGAAAAACTGTTTTTT.

J is TRBJ2-3 and V is TRBV5-5, with D possibly being TRBD1 (5 bases). Trimming took 6 bases from V and 5 from J, leaving 16 bases between them. CDR3 length: 14 amino acids. The germline V gene has CDR1 SGHKS and CDR2 YYEKEE (reference sequence). CDR3 nucleotide sequence: TGTGCCAGCACCCCCTCTGGGGCCGGAGATACGCAGTATTTT. Amino acids: CASTPSGAGDTQYF.